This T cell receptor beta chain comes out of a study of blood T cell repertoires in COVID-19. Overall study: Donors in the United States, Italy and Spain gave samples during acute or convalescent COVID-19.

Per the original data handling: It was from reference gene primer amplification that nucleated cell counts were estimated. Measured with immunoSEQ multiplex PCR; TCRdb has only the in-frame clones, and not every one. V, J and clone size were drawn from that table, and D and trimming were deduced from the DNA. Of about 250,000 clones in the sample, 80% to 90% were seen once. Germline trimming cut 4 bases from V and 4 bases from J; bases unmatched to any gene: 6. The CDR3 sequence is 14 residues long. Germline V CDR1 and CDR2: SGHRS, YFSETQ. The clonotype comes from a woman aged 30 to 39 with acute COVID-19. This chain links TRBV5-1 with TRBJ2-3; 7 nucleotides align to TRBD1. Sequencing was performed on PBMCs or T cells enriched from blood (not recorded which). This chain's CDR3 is CASSVNRGSDTQYF. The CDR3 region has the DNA TGCGCCAGCAGCGTTAACAGGGGTTCAGATACGCAGTATTTT.